What follows are 15 T cell receptor beta chains derived from one specimen sequenced in a study of identical twins. TCRdb reprocessed the 5' RACE reads via MiXCR and lists one record per CDR3 protein. The sample includes around 1.7 million distinct CDR3 sequences, more than 30% of them seen just once. The specimen sequenced was cord blood. Receptor source: a newborn girl in good health.

V is TRBV7-2 and J is TRBJ2-5, with 10 positions matching TRBD1. The J call may not be correct, given that the DNA end is closer to TRBJ2-7. Germline V lookup: CDR1 SGHTA, CDR2 FQGNSA. CDR3 length: 13 amino acids. The CDR3 protein is CATRQGAGSEQYF. The CDR3 DNA reads as TGTGCCACCCGACAGGGGGCGGGTAGCGAGCAGTACTTC.

The rearrangement uses TRBV28 and TRBJ1-3; 8 bases are a match to TRBD1. Per germline, CDR1 MDHEN and CDR2 SYDVKM. The CDR3 consists of 15 residues. V lost 3 bases to trimming and J lost 2 bases; unmatched junction nucleotides: 3. CDR3 loop: CASSFRTGTGNTIYF. In DNA, the CDR3 is TGTGCCAGCAGTTTCCGGACAGGGACTGGAAACACCATATATTTT. The full variable domain, completed using reference TRBV28 and TRBJ1-3, is DVKVTQSSRYLVKRTGEKVFLECVQDMDHENMFWYRQDPGLGLRLIYFSYDVKMKEKGDIPEGYSVSREKKERFSLILESASTNQTSMYLCASSFRTGTGNTIYFGEGSWLTVV.

This rearrangement joins TRBV12-3 or TRBV12-4 to TRBJ1-2; TRBD1 agrees at 10 bases. This CDR3 comprises 13 residues. The junction had 10 bases not matched to a gene; V was cut back by 6 bases and J by 12 bases. As DNA, the CDR3 is TGTGCCAGCAGCTGGGGGGGGGACAGGGGAAACACCTTC. It codes for CASSWGGDRGNTF.

This clonotype was seen only a few times. The rearrangement links TRBV4-1 to TRBJ2-1; the match to TRBD2 covers 12 bases. CDR3 length equals 16 residues. The germline V gene encodes CDR1 MGHRA and CDR2 YSYEKL. With 4 bases clipped from V and 6 bases from J, the junction kept 7 bases outside the gene matches. The CDR3 DNA reads TGCGCCAGCAGCCGGGTACTAGCGGGGGGACGCAATGAGCAGTTCTTC. It translates to CASSRVLAGGRNEQFF.

A note on this clonotype: Sequence at one end of the junction differs from germline and may be a read error. The chain uses TRBV6-1 and TRBJ2-3; TRBD1 aligns across 7 bases. The CDR3 length is 18 residues. Germline CDR1 MNHNS, CDR2 SASEGT. Here the CDR3 reads CAGSRTTGKDLWTDTQYF. The CDR3 nucleotides read TGTGCCGGCAGCCGCACGACAGGGAAGGATCTTTGGACAGATACGCAGTATTTT.

The chain carries TRBV29-1 and TRBJ2-5; D is unresolved. Germline loops: CDR1 SQVTM, CDR2 ANQGSEA. V was trimmed by 5 bases and J by 3 bases, leaving 10 bases between them. This CDR3 has 12 amino acids. The CDR3 DNA is TGCAGCGTTCTCGTGGGGAAAGAGACCCAGTACTTC. Residues: CSVLVGKETQYF.

V gene TRBV18 combines with J gene TRBJ1-2, with no clear D. Germline values: CDR1 KGHSH, CDR2 LQKENI. With 4 bases removed from V and 6 bases from J, the gap between germline ends came to 21 bases. CDR3 length: 16 residues. CDR3 protein: CASSLSTGVHTDGYTF. The CDR3 bases are TGTGCCAGCTCACTCTCCACCGGCGTCCACACGGATGGCTACACCTTC.

The chain links TRBV9 to TRBJ1-4; D is undetermined. CDR3 length equals 13 residues. V was clipped by 0 bases and J by 6 bases, with 6 bases between them. Per the germline V gene, CDR1 is SGDLS and CDR2 is YYNGEE. The CDR3 loop reads CASSVGADEKLFF. The CDR3 DNA sequence: TGTGCCAGCAGCGTAGGGGCAGATGAAAAACTGTTTTTT. Full variable domain (missing parts from reference TRBV9 and TRBJ1-4): DSGVTQTPKHLITATGQRVTLRCSPRSGDLSVYWYQQSLDQGLQFLIQYYNGEERAKGNILERFSAQQFPDLHSELNLSSLELGDSALYFCASSVGADEKLFFGSGTQLSVL.

CDR3 nucleotides: TGTGCCAGCAGTTACGGGGGTCAGGGACTGGCGTCACCCCTCCACTTT. It translates to CASSYGGQGLASPLHF. The chain carries TRBV6-6 and TRBJ1-6, with D perhaps matching TRBD1 (5 bases). V was cut by 2 bases and J by 10 bases, with 18 bases left in between. Germline CDR1 MNHNY, CDR2 SVGAGI (reference sequence). The CDR3 has 16 amino acids.

The CDR3 coding sequence is TGTGCCAGCAGTCCCGCCTCGCCTAGCGGCTATGAGCAGTTCTTC. It encodes CASSPASPSGYEQFF. This chain connects TRBV12-3 or TRBV12-4 to TRBJ2-1, with 7 bases fitting TRBD2. The CDR3 length is 15 residues. The ends lost 5 bases at V and 8 bases at J; junction bases unmatched: 12.

This clonotype was seen a few times. The chain couples TRBV4-2 to TRBJ2-7, with a possible D match to TRBD2 (5 bases). The CDR3 length is 17 residues. The V and J ends lost 1 base and 0 bases respectively, with 16 bases between them. Germline values: CDR1 LGHNA, CDR2 YNFKEQ. Here the CDR3 reads CASSQGRETVSSYEQYF. CDR3 nucleotide sequence: TGTGCCAGCAGCCAAGGAAGGGAGACGGTCAGCTCCTACGAGCAGTACTTC.

V and J are TRBV28 and TRBJ2-5; 7 bases fit TRBD2. V lost 4 bases to trimming and J lost 7 bases; unmatched junction nucleotides: 9. Germline lookup yields CDR1 MDHEN and CDR2 SYDVKM. The CDR3 extends over 14 amino acids. DNA for the CDR3: TGTGCCAGCAGTTACCCGGGGGAGGGTGCGACCCAGTACTTC. It yields the protein CASSYPGEGATQYF.

Worth noting for this clonotype: This could be a read error, since a much larger clone is one nucleotide away. This rearrangement joins TRBV20-1 to TRBJ2-1; no clear D. The CDR3 length is 10 residues. V was clipped by 6 bases and J by 13 bases, with 13 bases between them. CDR1 and CDR2 (germline): DFQATT, SNEGSKA (reference sequence). The CDR3 DNA sequence: TGCAGTGCCCACCAAGAGACCCAGTTCTTC. Protein product: CSAHQETQFF.

This clonotype was seen only a few times. This rearrangement joins TRBV28 to TRBJ2-5; 8 positions match TRBD1. This CDR3 is built from 13 residues. V shed 6 bases and J 4 bases; nucleotides not matched to a gene: 4. CDR1 is MDHEN, CDR2 SYDVKM, per germline. CDR3 nucleotide sequence: TGTGCCAGCAGGAAGACAGGGGTAGAGACCCAGTACTTC. Translated: CASRKTGVETQYF.

This clonotype has more than one count but fewer than ten. The V gene is TRBV19, the J gene TRBJ1-4; 8 positions match TRBD1. Trimming took 6 bases from V and 6 from J; bases not matched to a gene: 3. The germline gives CDR1 LNHDA, CDR2 SQIVND (reference sequence). This CDR3 has 13 amino acids. The CDR3 DNA reads as TGTGCCAGTAGCCCGACAGGGGATGAAAAACTGTTTTTT. Its protein product is CASSPTGDEKLFF.